This entry lists 19 T cell receptor beta chains sequenced from one sample in a study of T-cell memory formation after mild COVID-19. TCRdb re-derived calls from the 5' RACE reads in MiXCR, one entry per CDR3 protein. This sample has 450,000 to 650,000 distinct CDR3 sequences; roughly 22% occur once, and the top ten carry 12%. Source material: PBMCs or a T cell subset sorted from them (not recorded which). The receptor source for this set is an adult woman who had mild COVID-19 (a few samples of this study predate the infection). Cell type and time point are not known.

This chain links TRBV10-3 with TRBJ2-7, with 9 nucleotides matching TRBD2. The CDR3 is 14 amino acids. V shed 4 bases and J 7 bases; nucleotides not matched to a gene: 8. Germline V gene lookup returns CDR1 ENHRY and CDR2 SYGVKD. The CDR3 loop reads CAISVPGTSREQYF. CDR3 nucleotide sequence: TGTGCCATCAGTGTGCCCGGGACTAGCCGGGAGCAGTACTTC.

In this sample, this clonotype turned up many times. This rearrangement joins TRBV7-9 to TRBJ2-7, with D perhaps TRBD1 or TRBD2 (5 bases each). Germline CDR1 and CDR2: SEHNR and FQNEAQ (reference sequence). Between the trimmed V and J ends, which lost 4 bases and 3 bases, there was a span of 22 bases. The CDR3 contains 17 residues. Here the CDR3 DNA reads TGTGCCAGCAGCTCGCCCTATTCGACCGGGACGGTCTACGAGCAGTACTTC. It is translated as CASSSPYSTGTVYEQYF.

V usage is TRBV19 and J usage is TRBJ2-7; 10 positions agree with TRBD2. There are 15 residues in the CDR3. With V trimmed by 3 bases and J by 2 bases, 4 bases remained unmatched. The germline gives CDR1 LNHDA, CDR2 SQIVND (reference sequence). The CDR3 sequence is CASSIALAGTYEQYF. CDR3 nucleotide sequence: TGTGCCAGTAGTATTGCACTAGCGGGGACCTACGAGCAGTACTTC.

The gene calls are TRBV3-1 and TRBJ1-5; D gene uncertain. CDR3 length: 15 amino acids. Trimming removed 0 bases from V and 7 bases from J, with 13 bases in between. Germline-derived CDR1 and CDR2 are LGHDT and YNNKEL (reference sequence). CDR3 sequence: CASSQDSGSGQPQHF. CDR3 sequence (DNA): TGTGCCAGCAGCCAAGATTCGGGGTCGGGGCAGCCCCAGCATTTT.

This clonotype has a handful of counts. The rearrangement joins TRBV10-3 to TRBJ2-2; 11 positions agree with TRBD2. The V and J ends lost 2 bases and 4 bases, in that order; junction bases with no gene match: 9. Germline V gene data show CDR1 as ENHRY and CDR2 as SYGVKD. This CDR3 is built from 18 residues. CDR3 in DNA: TGTGCCATCAGTGAGGGTAGCGGGGGGGCCCGTAGCACCGGGGAGCTGTTTTTT. Translation: CAISEGSGGARSTGELFF.

The chain recombines TRBV20-1 with TRBJ1-3, with TRBD1 matching over 8 bases. CDR1 is DFQATT and CDR2 is SNEGSKA in the germline V gene (reference sequence). This CDR3 has 14 residues. Germline trimming cut 3 bases from V and 4 bases from J; bases unmatched to any gene: 5. The CDR3, as DNA: TGCAGTGCTAGGCAGGGGGCGCTGGGAAACACCATATATTTT. Residues: CSARQGALGNTIYF.

This sequence joins TRBV5-5 and TRBJ1-5; D possibly corresponds to TRBD1 (5 bases). The length of the CDR3 is 15 residues. Germline assignment: CDR1 SGHKS and CDR2 YYEKEE (reference sequence). V was pared by 1 base and J by 1 base, with 9 bases between. The CDR3 coding sequence is TGTGCCAGCAGCTTGCAGGGTCGGAGCAATCAGCCCCAGCATTTT. It specifies CASSLQGRSNQPQHF.

The genes are TRBV3-1 and TRBJ2-3; possibly TRBD2 for D (5 bases). CDR3 length equals 13 residues. Trimming pared 8 bases from V and 2 bases from J, leaving 11 bases between. Germline V gene sequence: CDR1 LGHDT, CDR2 YNNKEL (reference sequence). The CDR3: CASGRGTTDTQYF. The CDR3 coding sequence is TGTGCCAGCGGGAGAGGCACCACAGATACGCAGTATTTT.

There are a few counts of this clonotype. V and J are TRBV20-1 and TRBJ2-1; D gene uncertain. Germline loops: CDR1 DFQATT, CDR2 SNEGSKA (reference sequence). The CDR3 extends over 14 amino acids. This CDR3 is CSTDDESSYNEQFF. CDR3 sequence (DNA): TGCAGCACAGATGACGAGAGCTCCTACAATGAGCAGTTCTTC.

This clonotype has just a few counts. V gene TRBV12-3 or TRBV12-4 combines with J gene TRBJ1-5; 7 bases fit TRBD1. This CDR3 comprises 13 residues. Trimming cost V 5 bases and J 4 bases; bases outside gene matches: 2. CDR3 residues: CASSTGENQPQHF. CDR3 bases: TGTGCCAGCAGTACAGGGGAGAATCAGCCCCAGCATTTT.

The chain joins TRBV5-4 to TRBJ2-2; weak D call: TRBD1 (6 bases). Germline V gene lookup returns CDR1 SGHNT and CDR2 YYREEE (reference sequence). V shed 2 bases and J shed 5 bases, with 13 bases lying between them. This CDR3 spans 15 amino acids. CDR3 sequence: CASSLGGVRTGELFF. In DNA form, the CDR3 reads TGTGCCAGCAGCTTAGGGGGAGTGAGGACCGGGGAGCTGTTTTTT.

This clonotype appeared many times. The chain employs TRBV6-2 or TRBV6-3 and TRBJ2-2; 8 nucleotides agree with TRBD1. Looked up from germline, CDR1 is MNHEY and CDR2 is SVGEGT. Trimming removed 0 bases from V and 6 bases from J; junction bases left unmatched: 3. The CDR3 length is 15 residues. The CDR3 protein is CASSYSTQGAGELFF. The CDR3 DNA is TGTGCCAGCAGTTACTCGACACAGGGGGCCGGGGAGCTGTTTTTT.

The chain carries TRBV2 and TRBJ2-5; TRBD1 matches at 7 bases. The CDR3 spans 14 residues. J lost 5 bases, V lost 6 bases, and 9 bases had no gene match. The germline V gene encodes CDR1 SNHLY and CDR2 FYNNEI. CDR3 coding DNA: TGTGCCAGCAGGACAGGGCGGTTGGGCGAGACCCAGTACTTC. Translation: CASRTGRLGETQYF.

This chain joins TRBV12-3 or TRBV12-4 and TRBJ2-1, with unresolved D. The CDR3 loop spans 14 amino acids. Trimming removed 3 bases at V and 5 bases at J, with 11 bases between. CDR3 sequence: CASSFSDDHNEQFF. For the CDR3, the DNA is TGTGCCAGCAGTTTTTCCGACGACCACAATGAGCAGTTCTTC.

The table lists this clonotype with a few counts. The V gene is TRBV10-3, the J gene TRBJ1-1, with D uncertain. CDR1 ENHRY and CDR2 SYGVKD come from the germline V gene. Trimming stripped 6 bases from V and 0 bases from J, with 8 bases between. This CDR3 has 13 residues. The CDR3 loop reads CAIRGIMNTEAFF. The CDR3, as DNA: TGTGCCATCAGGGGGATCATGAACACTGAAGCTTTCTTT.

The CDR3 loop is CASSEDSSYEQYF. In nucleotides, the CDR3 is TGTGCCAGCAGCGAGGACAGTTCCTACGAGCAGTACTTC. V usage is TRBV9 and J usage is TRBJ2-7; weak D call: TRBD1 (6 bases). The germline V gene has CDR1 SGDLS and CDR2 YYNGEE. V lost 3 bases, J lost 1 base, and 8 bases lay in between. CDR3 size: 13 residues.

CDR3: CASSSGSLNNEQFF. Written as DNA, the CDR3 is TGTGCCAGCAGTTCGGGCAGCCTTAACAATGAGCAGTTCTTC. The rearrangement links TRBV12-3 or TRBV12-4 to TRBJ2-1; D remains ambiguous. The CDR3 has 14 residues. The V end lost 4 bases, the J end lost 5 bases, and 12 bases lay between the germline ends.

This clonotype was recorded a few times. V usage is TRBV20-1 and J usage is TRBJ2-1; 11 positions agree with TRBD2. Germline V gives CDR1 DFQATT, CDR2 SNEGSKA (reference sequence). V was pared by 6 bases and J by 8 bases, with 18 bases of the junction left unmatched. This CDR3 has 17 amino acids. The CDR3 region is CSADPRVSGRAKDEQFF. CDR3 bases: TGCAGTGCCGACCCCAGGGTTAGCGGGAGGGCCAAGGATGAGCAGTTCTTC.

The J gene is TRBJ2-1, the V gene TRBV7-9; tentative D call: TRBD2 (5 bases). Germline V gives CDR1 SEHNR, CDR2 FQNEAQ (reference sequence). V lost 6 bases and J 0 bases, leaving 15 bases between the germline ends. The CDR3 runs 16 residues. The CDR3 here is CASRFNWTYSYNEQFF. The CDR3 DNA is TGTGCCAGCAGATTTAATTGGACTTACTCCTACAATGAGCAGTTCTTC.